The 29 T cell receptor beta chains in this list originate from one sample, sequenced in a study of radiation and T cells in renal cell carcinoma. As to time point: blood 2 weeks post-SBRT. Treatment noted: 15 Gy SBRT to primary tumor, nephrectomy 4 weeks later. This table comes from immunoSEQ multiplex PCR, and its TCRdb copy is limited to in-frame clones, with some not included. The sample lists more than 20,000 clones, more than 65% occurring once. The sample consisted of blood, taken from a patient whose treatment included radiotherapy and nephrectomy. These receptors came from a man in his fifties or sixties with renal cell carcinoma.

The chain uses TRBV4-1 and TRBJ2-3; TRBD2 matches at 13 bases. Trimming removed 6 bases from V and 5 bases from J; junction bases left unmatched: 11. This CDR3 contains 17 residues. Germline CDR1 and CDR2: MGHRA and YSYEKL. For the CDR3, the DNA is TGCGCCAGCAGGCTTTCTGGGACTAGCGGGAATGTAGATACGCAGTATTTT. Its protein is CASRLSGTSGNVDTQYF.

This clone was detected once. The chain has TRBV5-4 and TRBJ1-2, with D possibly matching TRBD1 (5 bases). CDR1 and CDR2 from the germline V gene are SGHNT and YYREEE (reference sequence). V was shortened by 0 bases and J by 9 bases, with 9 bases between the two germline ends. The CDR3 covers 12 residues. CDR3 bases: TGTGCCAGCAGCTTGGAGCAGGGAAGCTACACCTTC. Amino acid sequence: CASSLEQGSYTF. Complete variable domain (other parts from reference TRBV5-4 and TRBJ1-2): ETGVTQSPTHLIKTRGQQVTLRCSSQSGHNTVSWYQQALGQGPQFIFQYYREEENGRGNFPPRFSGLQFPNYSSELNVNALELDDSALYLCASSLEQGSYTFGSGTRLTVV.

The chain joins TRBV2 to TRBJ2-7; unclear D gene. Germline loops: CDR1 SNHLY, CDR2 FYNNEI. This CDR3 has 14 residues. The V and J ends lost 7 bases and 3 bases respectively, with 16 bases between them. CDR3 amino acids: CASKRLELFYEQYF. The CDR3 region has the DNA TGTGCCAGCAAACGGTTAGAGCTTTTCTACGAGCAGTACTTC.

The CDR3 region is CASSHFGGTGAQYF. The CDR3 DNA follows: TGTGCCAGCAGCCATTTCGGGGGGACAGGGGCGCAGTATTTT. The chain employs TRBV14 and TRBJ2-3; 10 nucleotides agree with TRBD1. The J segment lost 10 bases and the V segment lost 3 bases, leaving 7 bases of the junction unmatched. Per germline, CDR1 SGHDN and CDR2 FVKESK. The CDR3 spans 14 residues.

The rearrangement links TRBV7-2 to TRBJ1-1, with TRBD1 matching 7 bases. Germline CDR1 SGHTA, CDR2 FQGNSA. The J segment lost 0 bases and the V segment lost 5 bases, leaving 3 bases of the junction unmatched. The CDR3 loop spans 14 amino acids. CDR3 protein: CASSRDRMNTEAFF. The CDR3 DNA sequence: TGTGCCAGCAGCCGGGACAGAATGAACACTGAAGCTTTCTTT.

V and J are TRBV28 and TRBJ2-1; TRBD2 matches at 8 bases. Trimming removed 5 bases from V and 5 bases from J; junction bases left unmatched: 8. CDR1 and CDR2 from the germline V gene are MDHEN and SYDVKM. CDR3 size: 15 residues. The chain's CDR3 is CASSPTSGLHNEQFF. The CDR3, as DNA: TGTGCCAGCAGTCCCACTAGCGGCCTCCACAATGAGCAGTTCTTC.

The V gene is TRBV10-3, the J gene TRBJ2-1, with TRBD2 matching over 8 bases. The CDR3 length is 15 residues. V gave up 11 bases and J gave up 0 bases; unmatched junction bases: 9. Looked up from germline, CDR1 is ENHRY and CDR2 is SYGVKD. The CDR3 DNA is TGTGCCTGTTCTCGACTAGCGCGCTCCTACAATGAGCAGTTCTTC. Translation gives CACSRLARSYNEQFF.

The CDR3 DNA reads TGCGCCAGCAGCTTGGCGGGTCTCACCGAGGCGTACTTC. It codes for CASSLAGLTEAYF. The genes are TRBV5-1 and TRBJ2-7; D is undetermined. The CDR3 contains 13 residues. V was shortened by 0 bases and J by 12 bases, with 16 bases between the two germline ends. Germline values: CDR1 SGHRS, CDR2 YFSETQ.

The genes are TRBV6-1 and TRBJ2-2; perhaps TRBD2 as D (5 bases). From germline, CDR1 is MNHNS and CDR2 SASEGT. CDR3 length: 15 residues. V lost 6 bases, J lost 0 bases, and 11 bases lay in between. CDR3 sequence (DNA): TGTGCCAGCAGGGAGTGGCGGGCGAACACCGGGGAGCTGTTTTTT. Translated, it gives CASREWRANTGELFF.

The J gene is TRBJ2-2, the V gene TRBV9; D is perhaps TRBD2 (5 bases). From germline, CDR1 is SGDLS and CDR2 YYNGEE. The CDR3 is 15 amino acids. Trimming took 4 bases from V and 1 from J, leaving 11 bases between them. The CDR3 DNA reads TGTGCCAGCAGCCACGGGGTTCTGAACACCGGGGAGCTGTTTTTT. Protein: CASSHGVLNTGELFF. Full variable domain (outside the CDR3, taken from reference TRBV9 and TRBJ2-2): DSGVTQTPKHLITATGQRVTLRCSPRSGDLSVYWYQQSLDQGLQFLIQYYNGEERAKGNILERFSAQQFPDLHSELNLSSLELGDSALYFCASSHGVLNTGELFFGEGSRLTVL.

The J gene is TRBJ2-1, the V gene TRBV7-9, with 12 nucleotides matching TRBD2. CDR3 length: 18 amino acids. Trimming at V came to 1 base and at J to 0 bases, leaving 4 bases not matched to a gene. Per the germline V gene, CDR1 is SEHNR and CDR2 is FQNEAQ (reference sequence). This CDR3 is CASSLELAGGSSYNEQFF. DNA of the CDR3: TGTGCCAGCAGCTTAGAACTAGCGGGGGGTAGCTCCTACAATGAGCAGTTCTTC.

The chain uses TRBV20-1 and TRBJ1-1, with D perhaps TRBD1 (5 bases). V lost 6 bases to trimming and J lost 3 bases, with 8 bases between them. This CDR3 comprises 11 residues. CDR1 is DFQATT, CDR2 SNEGSKA, per germline (reference sequence). This CDR3 is CSASTDTEAFF. The CDR3 bases are TGCAGTGCATCGACAGACACTGAAGCTTTCTTT.

V is TRBV4-1 and J is TRBJ1-4; the D is unclear. CDR1 is MGHRA, CDR2 YSYEKL, per germline. The CDR3 spans 16 residues. Trimming pared 3 bases from V and 4 bases from J, leaving 15 bases between. CDR3 amino acids: CASSHPRKEDNEKLFF. The DNA of the CDR3 is TGCGCCAGCAGCCACCCAAGGAAGGAAGATAATGAAAAACTGTTTTTT.

The J gene is TRBJ2-7, the V gene TRBV5-1, with a tentative D call TRBD1 (8 bases). The CDR3 length is 16 residues. Germline-derived CDR1 and CDR2 are SGHRS and YFSETQ. The germline V and J ends were trimmed by 4 bases and 0 bases, with 17 bases remaining between them. The CDR3 here is CASSQTGGVSSYEQYF. CDR3 sequence (DNA): TGCGCCAGCAGCCAAACAGGGGGGGTCAGCTCCTACGAGCAGTACTTC.

The chain carries TRBV25-1 and TRBJ2-6; 9 bases agree with TRBD1. The CDR3 covers 17 residues. The germline V gene encodes CDR1 MGHDK and CDR2 SYGVNS. V dropped 4 bases and J dropped 0; count of bases not matched to a gene: 4. The CDR3 loop reads CASSAQGADSGANVLTF. For the CDR3, the DNA is TGTGCCAGCAGTGCACAGGGGGCCGACTCTGGGGCCAACGTCCTGACTTTC.

The rearrangement joins TRBV6-6 to TRBJ2-1, with 11 positions matching TRBD2. The CDR3 spans 14 residues. V gave up 6 bases and J gave up 10 bases; unmatched junction bases: 8. Germline CDR1 is MNHNY and CDR2 is SVGAGI (reference sequence). CDR3 sequence: CASRSGTSGWEQFF. DNA for the CDR3: TGTGCCAGCAGATCCGGGACTAGCGGCTGGGAGCAGTTCTTC.

V usage is TRBV7-2 and J usage is TRBJ1-1; D unclear. The CDR3 sequence is 13 residues long. Trimming cost V 4 bases and J 4 bases, with 10 bases left between them. The germline V gene has CDR1 SGHTA and CDR2 FQGNSA. As DNA, the CDR3 is TGTGCCAGCAGCTCTTCTGTGGGCACTGAAGCTTTCTTT. It codes for CASSSSVGTEAFF.

V usage is TRBV18 and J usage is TRBJ2-5; a weak D match, TRBD2 (5 bases). The germline CDR1 and CDR2 sequences are KGHSH and LQKENI. V lost 3 bases to trimming and J lost 1 base, with 12 bases between them. This CDR3 region has 15 residues. The CDR3 nucleotides are TGTGCCAGCTCACCCTTACGGGGAGCCCAAGAGACCCAGTACTTC. This sequence encodes CASSPLRGAQETQYF.

The rearrangement links TRBV7-2 to TRBJ1-6; D gene ambiguous. V was cut by 1 base and J by 11 bases, with 9 bases left in between. CDR1 is SGHTA, CDR2 FQGNSA, per germline. This CDR3 has 13 residues. CDR3: CASSLDQLPPLHF. As DNA, the CDR3 is TGTGCCAGCAGCTTAGATCAGTTACCACCCCTCCACTTT.

The J gene is TRBJ2-7, the V gene TRBV6-4, with D possibly matching TRBD1 (5 bases). V shed 2 bases and J shed 3 bases, with 32 bases lying between them. This CDR3 region has 21 residues. CDR1 and CDR2 (germline): MRHNA, SNTAGT. The CDR3 coding sequence is TGTGCCAGCAGTGACGCCCCTGCCAGGGCCATAATTAAGCCCTCCCACTACGAGCAGTACTTC. As protein: CASSDAPARAIIKPSHYEQYF.

This chain joins TRBV5-8 and TRBJ2-5; perhaps D is TRBD1 or TRBD2 (6 bases each). The CDR3 is made up of 17 amino acids. The ends were cut back, 0 bases at V and 1 base at J, with 16 bases in the middle. Per germline, CDR1 SGHTS and CDR2 YDEGEE. CDR3 residues: CASSLEGAGTLQETQYF. The CDR3 DNA sequence: TGTGCCAGCAGCTTGGAGGGCGCGGGGACACTCCAAGAGACCCAGTACTTC.

The chain is built from TRBV6-6 and TRBJ2-7; TRBD2 is a possible D gene (5 bases). The CDR3 runs to 13 residues. CDR1 and CDR2 (germline): MNHNY, SVGAGI (reference sequence). Trimming removed 2 bases at V and 2 bases at J, with 7 bases between. For the CDR3, the DNA is TGTGCCAGCAGTTACGAGGGCACCTACGAGCAGTACTTC. Translating gives CASSYEGTYEQYF.

The rearrangement links TRBV7-3 to TRBJ2-3; a possible D gene is TRBD1 (5 bases). Trimming pared 1 base from V and 7 bases from J, leaving 15 bases between. The CDR3 has 15 amino acids. Per the germline V gene, CDR1 is SGHTA and CDR2 is FQGTGA. The CDR3: CASSLNSGLGYTQYF. In DNA, the CDR3 is TGTGCCAGCAGCTTAAATTCAGGGTTGGGCTATACGCAGTATTTT.

The chain couples TRBV28 to TRBJ2-3; a weak D match, TRBD2 (5 bases). The CDR3 covers 14 residues. V shed 4 bases and J shed 1 base, with 9 bases lying between them. Germline lookup yields CDR1 MDHEN and CDR2 SYDVKM. CDR3 nucleotide sequence: TGTGCCAGCAGTTACGTTAGCGGCACAGATACGCAGTATTTT. As protein: CASSYVSGTDTQYF.

The gene calls are TRBV6-5 and TRBJ1-2, with a possible D match to TRBD1 (5 bases). The CDR3 length is 11 residues. CDR1 MNHEY and CDR2 SVGAGI come from the germline V gene. Trimming cost V 5 bases and J 7 bases, with 8 bases left between them. In nucleotides, the CDR3 is TGTGCCAGCAGTACAGGCTCTGGCTACACCTTC. As protein: CASSTGSGYTF.

V usage is TRBV2 and J usage is TRBJ2-1; TRBD2 matches 13 bases. Germline loops: CDR1 SNHLY, CDR2 FYNNEI. V shed 10 bases, J shed 7 bases, and the junction held 10 bases outside the gene matches. CDR3 size: 15 residues. The CDR3 sequence: CATGRGLAGKNEQFF. CDR3 nucleotide sequence: TGTGCCACCGGGAGGGGACTAGCGGGAAAGAATGAGCAGTTCTTC.

This clone has only a few counts. J is TRBJ2-3 and V is TRBV5-1; 7 positions match TRBD2. Looked up from germline, CDR1 is SGHRS and CDR2 is YFSETQ. CDR3 length equals 16 residues. Trimming took 0 bases from V and 4 from J; bases not matched to a gene: 8. CDR3 loop: CASSLVGSGLSDTQYF. The CDR3 DNA follows: TGCGCCAGCAGCTTGGTCGGTAGCGGGCTATCAGATACGCAGTATTTT.

The rearrangement joins TRBV10-3 to TRBJ2-5; no clear D. V lost 8 bases and J 4 bases, leaving 14 bases between the germline ends. Looked up from germline, CDR1 is ENHRY and CDR2 is SYGVKD. The CDR3 consists of 13 residues. In DNA form, the CDR3 reads TGTGCCATCCAAAGAGGTTTGACAGAGACCCAGTACTTC. It encodes CAIQRGLTETQYF.

The chain employs TRBV7-6 and TRBJ2-1, with D tentatively TRBD1 (6 bases). Germline V CDR1 and CDR2: SGHVS, FNYEAQ. Trimming shortened V by 5 bases and J by 8 bases, and 10 bases separated the two germline ends. CDR3 size: 12 residues. CDR3 in amino acids: CASSQGWDEQFF. The DNA of the CDR3 is TGTGCCAGCAGCCAGGGGTGGGATGAGCAGTTCTTC.